The source of this TCR beta chain is a study of blood T cell repertoires in COVID-19 (dated by TCRdb to the early 2020s). A note on the overall study: Collaborator samples came from the United States, Italy and Spain and covered acute and convalescent phases of COVID-19. The samples were drawn from the first 160 participants of the ongoing ImmuneRACE study and from over 950 subjects provided by 6 global collaborators. Where HLA class I and class II types were available, the types were taken from metadata supplied by the sample provider, not from assay-based typing. The material from the prospective study consisted of cDNA or gDNA derived from T cells, B-cell-depleted T cells, or PBMCs. Nearly every sample came with metadata listing a de-identified subject ID, COVID-19 status, age in years and sex. The repertoires were released in a freely available public database intended as a resource for research on the immune response to SARS-CoV-2. The dataset comprised deeply sampled blood TCRbeta repertoires from subjects exposed to, actively infected with, or recovered from COVID-19.

A word on this clone: This clone's antigen is unknown. Per-base qualities were not stored, and no clone one base away is much larger.

Participants in the prospective study were aged about 18 to 90 years, lived in 20 to 30 United States geographic areas, and enrolled through a virtual design. To assign participants to cohorts, the prospective study relied on clinical history that participants themselves reported in a screening survey and a study questionnaire. Recovered participants in ImmuneRACE Cohort 3 were defined by two consecutive negative NP/OP PCR tests, clearance by a healthcare professional, or resolution of symptoms. In the prospective study, mobile phlebotomists collected whole blood, serum and a nasopharyngeal or oropharyngeal swab from each participant. Participants in the prospective study had the option to provide additional blood draws and questionnaires over a 2-month period. Before DNA extraction, blood samples from the prospective study were shipped at room temperature or frozen. TCRbeta CDR3 regions were amplified from genomic DNA using the immunoSEQ Assay, a bias-controlled multiplex PCR. The published analysis was carried out like this. Nucleated cell counts per sample were estimated from amplification of reference gene primers within the assay. To quantify the absolute abundance of each unique TCRbeta CDR3 rearrangement, sequence reads were collapsed and filtered. For each sample, productive Simpson clonality was calculated as the square root of Simpson's diversity index over productive rearrangements. In its TCRdb copy, this immuneACCESS table keeps in-frame sequences only and misses some clones. Where compared with another copy, unresolved V genes explain less than half of these, and the others have no known cause. V and J calls and clone size are given by that table; D and trimming were obtained from the DNA. The table for this sample lists about 220,000 clones; 84% of them were counted only once. Jointly, the top ten make up 5.5% to 7.5% of the sample.

What the work shows at the level of the full study, not this receptor alone: Clinical and demographic metadata were provided uncurated, with the amount varying by source and participant.

The CDR3, cysteine through phenylalanine, is 15 amino acids long. CDR3 DNA only is kept here, 45 bases in frame from base 1. Trimming takes 0 bases from V and 2 bases from J, and the germline ends sit 11 bases apart. Per the germline V gene, LGHNA is the CDR1 and YNFKEQ is the CDR2. This receptor was obtained from a woman between 40 and 50 years old who had recovered from COVID-19. The sequenced sample consisted of PBMCs or T cells enriched from blood (not recorded which). The rearranged segments are TRBV4-2 and TRBJ2-7; the best D guess is TRBD2, with 6 bases matching. In nucleotide form, the sequence is TGTGCCAGCAGCCAAGAAGGGTCTAGCGCCTACGAGCAGTACTTC. It is translated as CASSQEGSSAYEQYF.